Each of the 6 T cell receptor beta chains below was sequenced from the same sample in a study of blood T cells in healthy people across ages. A sample-barcoded 5' primer and a J-beta primer mix were used in a second PCR of about 7 to 12 cycles. In TCRdb, the 5' RACE reads were re-called with MiXCR into one record per CDR3 protein. The table shows more than 800,000 distinct CDR3 sequences, with 29% occurring only once. Material for sequencing was blood. These receptors all come from a woman older than 75 in good health.

This clonotype was counted many times. The V call is TRBV20-1, the J call TRBJ2-1; possible D gene TRBD1, 6 bases. The CDR3 sequence is 12 residues long. Germline lookup yields CDR1 DFQATT and CDR2 SNEGSKA (reference sequence). Between the trimmed V and J ends, which lost 6 bases and 10 bases, there was a span of 16 bases. The CDR3 sequence: CSARKGHLEQFF. For the CDR3, the DNA is TGCAGTGCCAGGAAGGGACATTTAGAGCAGTTCTTC.

This chain links TRBV18 with TRBJ1-2; D is unresolved. Germline loops: CDR1 KGHSH, CDR2 LQKENI. V was clipped by 3 bases and J by 3 bases, with 11 bases between them. CDR3 size: 14 residues. The CDR3 DNA sequence: TGTGCCAGCTCACCCGGAAGTTTGGACTATGGCTACACCTTC. Protein product: CASSPGSLDYGYTF.

This clonotype was seen more than once but under ten times. The V gene is TRBV5-1, the J gene TRBJ1-4; D ambiguous. The CDR3 extends over 14 amino acids. V was clipped by 3 bases and J by 2 bases, with 8 bases between them. Germline-derived CDR1 and CDR2 are SGHRS and YFSETQ. CDR3 sequence: CASSSTPTNEKLFF. CDR3 sequence (DNA): TGCGCCAGCAGCTCGACACCGACTAATGAAAAACTGTTTTTT.

Many counts were recorded for this clonotype. CDR3 coding DNA: TGTGCCAGCAGTTTCCCGACTGGGGCAGGGGGCGTGGGTAATGAGCAGTTCTTC. It translates to CASSFPTGAGGVGNEQFF. This chain uses TRBV12-3 or TRBV12-4 with TRBJ2-1, with 8 bases lining up with TRBD1. V lost 3 bases to trimming and J lost 7 bases; unmatched junction nucleotides: 17. The CDR3 spans 18 residues.

Of note for this clonotype: Germline is not matched at one junction end, which may reflect a read error. The chain combines TRBV7-2 with TRBJ2-7; TRBD2 matches 11 bases. Per germline, CDR1 SGHTA and CDR2 FQGNSA. This CDR3 is built from 15 residues. Written as DNA, the CDR3 is TGTGCCTGCAGCGATAGCGGGGGGGCGTCCTACGAGCAGTACTTC. It codes for CACSDSGGASYEQYF.

V is TRBV7-2 and J is TRBJ2-1; D assignment may be TRBD1 or TRBD2 (5 bases each). Between the trimmed V and J ends, which lost 5 bases and 12 bases, there was a span of 17 bases. The CDR3 length is 13 residues. Germline V CDR1 and CDR2: SGHTA, FQGNSA. CDR3 coding DNA: TGTGCCAGCAGCGGGGGAAACGGGGTCCCGCAGTTCTTC. It translates to CASSGGNGVPQFF.